The 22 T cell receptor beta chains below were found in one sample sequenced in a study of shared clonotypes between healthy human individuals. Generated by immunoSEQ multiplex PCR, the TCRdb table keeps only in-frame clones and is missing some. The sample lists more than 450,000 clones; around 74% were seen once. Sequencing was done on a sample of PBMCs. Receptor source: a woman between 35 and 50 years old in good health. Some clones in this sample may be carry-over from other donors' samples.

The gene calls are TRBV19 and TRBJ1-2; D unclear. This CDR3 region has 13 residues. The germline V and J ends were trimmed by 6 bases and 6 bases, with 14 bases remaining between them. CDR1 LNHDA and CDR2 SQIVND come from the germline V gene (reference sequence). The CDR3 spells CASSHTAGDGYTF. Written as DNA, the CDR3 is TGTGCCAGTAGCCACACAGCCGGGGATGGCTACACCTTC.

This chain connects TRBV18 to TRBJ2-2, with D perhaps TRBD1 (6 bases). The germline V gene has CDR1 KGHSH and CDR2 LQKENI. The CDR3 contains 14 residues. With 5 bases removed from V and 0 bases from J, the gap between germline ends came to 7 bases. The CDR3 loop is CASSRTANTGELFF. The DNA for the CDR3 is TGTGCCAGCTCAAGGACAGCGAACACCGGGGAGCTGTTTTTT.

This chain links TRBV18 with TRBJ2-2; a possible D gene is TRBD1 (5 bases). V gave up 2 bases and J gave up 4 bases, with 8 bases separating them. The V gene's germline CDR1 is KGHSH and CDR2 LQKENI. The CDR3 contains 14 residues. The CDR3 region is CASSPGQTTGELFF. CDR3 DNA: TGTGCCAGCTCACCAGGACAAACCACCGGGGAGCTGTTTTTT. Full variable domain (remainder filled in from reference TRBV18 and TRBJ2-2): NAGVMQNPRHLVRRRGQEARLRCSPMKGHSHVYWYRQLPEEGLKFMVYLQKENIIDESGMPKERFSAEFPKEGPSILRIQQVVRGDSAAYFCASSPGQTTGELFFGEGSRLTVL.

This clone was counted once. The V and J genes are TRBV5-5 and TRBJ2-1; TRBD1 aligns across 10 bases. The length of the CDR3 is 17 residues. Germline CDR1 reads SGHKS; CDR2 reads YYEKEE (reference sequence). V lost 4 bases and J lost 7; bases outside the gene matches: 14. In DNA form, the CDR3 reads TGTGCCAGCAGCCCCTTCCGGAAGACAGGGGGCGGGAATGAGCAGTTCTTC. Translation: CASSPFRKTGGGNEQFF.

The V and J genes are TRBV4-3 and TRBJ2-2, with D possibly matching TRBD2 (6 bases). There are 17 residues in the CDR3. Germline V gives CDR1 LGHNA, CDR2 YSLEER. Trimming shortened V by 0 bases and J by 1 base, and 12 bases separated the two germline ends. CDR3 region: CASSQDRSSGNTGELFF. The CDR3 DNA follows: TGCGCCAGCAGCCAAGATAGGAGTAGCGGGAACACCGGGGAGCTGTTTTTT.

This rearrangement joins TRBV7-8 to TRBJ1-2; D call uncertain. Deletions cut 0 bases from V and 1 base from J, with 9 bases between. The V gene's germline CDR1 is SGHVS and CDR2 FQNEAQ. CDR3 length equals 15 residues. The DNA of the CDR3 is TGTGCCAGCAGCTTAGCACCGAACGTTAACTATGGCTACACCTTC. Residues: CASSLAPNVNYGYTF.

This clone was seen just once. The rearrangement joins TRBV5-5 to TRBJ2-6, with D hard to call. Germline V gene lookup returns CDR1 SGHKS and CDR2 YYEKEE (reference sequence). The CDR3 has 15 residues. With 0 bases removed from V and 2 bases from J, the gap between germline ends came to 6 bases. The CDR3, as DNA: TGTGCCAGCAGCTTGGCACTGGCTGGGGCCAACGTCCTGACTTTC. Protein product: CASSLALAGANVLTF.

This clone was counted a single time. The V and J genes are TRBV7-9 and TRBJ2-1; the D gene could be TRBD1 or TRBD2 (5 bases each). The ends were cut back, 0 bases at V and 7 bases at J, with 16 bases in the middle. Germline V lookup: CDR1 SEHNR, CDR2 FQNEAQ (reference sequence). The CDR3 covers 16 residues. This CDR3 reads CASSLAERGWMNEQFF. The CDR3 nucleotides are TGTGCCAGCAGCTTAGCTGAGAGGGGATGGATGAATGAGCAGTTCTTC.

The rearrangement links TRBV19 to TRBJ2-2; D might be TRBD2 (6 bases). This CDR3 is 15 amino acids long. The V gene lost 1 base and the J gene lost 4 bases, with 10 bases spanning the gap. In germline, CDR1 is LNHDA, CDR2 SQIVND (reference sequence). The CDR3 bases are TGTGCCAGTAGTATAGCCGCGGGATCCACCGGGGAGCTGTTTTTT. Translating it yields CASSIAAGSTGELFF.

The chain is built from TRBV4-3 and TRBJ1-4, with D perhaps TRBD1 (5 bases). CDR1 and CDR2 from the germline V gene are LGHNA and YSLEER. The CDR3 is made up of 17 amino acids. V dropped 1 base and J dropped 3 bases, with 15 bases sitting between them. For the CDR3, the DNA is TGCGCCAGCAGCCAAGCCCCCCCCGGGACGGCTAATGAAAAACTGTTTTTT. Its protein product is CASSQAPPGTANEKLFF.

CDR3 in DNA: TGTGCCAGCAGCTTGGGCAAGCAGAACATTCAGTACTTC. Its translation: CASSLGKQNIQYF. This chain links TRBV7-9 with TRBJ2-4; D unclear. V dropped 3 bases and J dropped 7 bases, with 10 bases sitting between them. Looked up from germline, CDR1 is SEHNR and CDR2 is FQNEAQ (reference sequence). This CDR3 spans 13 amino acids. The full variable domain, with the rest looked up from reference TRBV7-9 and TRBJ2-4, is DTGVSQNPRHKITKRGQNVTFRCDPISEHNRLYWYRQTLGQGPEFLTYFQNEAQLEKSRLLSDRFSAERPKGSFSTLEIQRTEQGDSAMYLCASSLGKQNIQYFGAGTRLSVL.

The chain uses TRBV19 and TRBJ1-3; D is undetermined. The CDR3 has 12 residues. From germline, CDR1 is LNHDA and CDR2 SQIVND (reference sequence). V dropped 3 bases and J dropped 2 bases, with 2 bases sitting between them. The CDR3 coding sequence is TGTGCCAGTAGTATGCCTGGAAACACCATATATTTT. It codes for CASSMPGNTIYF.

The table lists this clone with a count of one. Here the CDR3 reads CASSDQGLAGGSEQFF. CDR3 bases: TGTGCCAGCAGCGACCAGGGACTAGCGGGAGGAAGTGAGCAGTTCTTC. The chain carries TRBV6-4 and TRBJ2-1; 15 positions match TRBD2. Germline V gene data show CDR1 as MRHNA and CDR2 as SNTAGT. CDR3 length equals 16 residues. Trimming removed 6 bases from V and 9 bases from J; junction bases left unmatched: 9.

For this clone: The junction shows a germline mismatch at one end, possibly a read error. The genes are TRBV7-7 and TRBJ1-1, with no clear D. Per germline, CDR1 SSHAT and CDR2 FNYEAQ (reference sequence). CDR3 size: 13 residues. CDR3 protein: CASSLAANTEAFF. DNA of the CDR3: TGTGCTAGCAGCTTAGCAGCGAACACTGAAGCTTTCTTT.

This chain joins TRBV7-9 and TRBJ2-3; TRBD2 might be the D (6 bases). CDR1 SEHNR and CDR2 FQNEAQ come from the germline V gene (reference sequence). With 5 bases removed from V and 6 bases from J, the gap between germline ends came to 18 bases. The CDR3 spans 15 residues. The CDR3 DNA reads TGTGCCAGCAGCCCCCCCGGGAGTGTGAGGGATACGCAGTATTTT. As protein: CASSPPGSVRDTQYF. The complete variable domain, with remaining parts taken from reference TRBV7-9 and TRBJ2-3, reads DTGVSQNPRHKITKRGQNVTFRCDPISEHNRLYWYRQTLGQGPEFLTYFQNEAQLEKSRLLSDRFSAERPKGSFSTLEIQRTEQGDSAMYLCASSPPGSVRDTQYFGPGTRLTVL.

The V and J genes are TRBV6-4 and TRBJ2-5, with no clear D. The ends were cut back, 5 bases at V and 5 bases at J, with 12 bases in the middle. The CDR3 runs 13 residues. Germline V gene sequence: CDR1 MRHNA, CDR2 SNTAGT. The CDR3 bases are TGTGCCAGCAGTCGAGACCAAGGGGAGACCCAGTACTTC. Amino acids: CASSRDQGETQYF.

At least ten counts were recorded for this clone. This CDR3 is also generated by other DNA sequences in the sample. The rearrangement joins TRBV6-6 to TRBJ2-1; D gene ambiguous. The CDR3 length is 14 residues. From germline, CDR1 is MNHNY and CDR2 SVGAGI (reference sequence). Trimming cost V 0 bases and J 3 bases, with 6 bases left between them. DNA of the CDR3: TGTGCCAGCAGTTACTCACGGGTCTACAATGAGCAGTTCTTC. Amino acids: CASSYSRVYNEQFF.

V gene TRBV7-9 combines with J gene TRBJ1-1; no clear D. The V end lost 0 bases, the J end lost 0 bases, and 8 bases lay between the germline ends. Per germline, CDR1 SEHNR and CDR2 FQNEAQ (reference sequence). The CDR3 loop spans 15 amino acids. Here the CDR3 DNA reads TGTGCCAGCAGCTTAGCTTCCGGGTTGAACACTGAAGCTTTCTTT. This gives the protein CASSLASGLNTEAFF.

V gene TRBV19 combines with J gene TRBJ2-6; either TRBD1 or TRBD2 may supply D (5 bases each). The CDR3 loop spans 17 amino acids. Germline V gives CDR1 LNHDA, CDR2 SQIVND (reference sequence). Trimming stripped 4 bases from V and 0 bases from J, with 13 bases between. CDR3 residues: CASSSGRGDSGANVLTF. The CDR3 region has the DNA TGTGCCAGTAGTAGTGGTAGGGGAGACTCTGGGGCCAACGTCCTGACTTTC.

The CDR3 loop reads CASSVDRGLYEQYF. The CDR3, as DNA: TGTGCCAGCAGTGTAGACAGGGGGCTTTACGAGCAGTACTTC. The V gene is TRBV6-1, the J gene TRBJ2-7; 10 bases match TRBD1. The CDR3 runs 14 residues. Germline CDR1 reads MNHNS; CDR2 reads SASEGT. V trimming: 4 bases; J trimming: 4 bases; junction bases outside the gene matches: 4.

The chain carries TRBV29-1 and TRBJ2-3, with 8 bases aligning to TRBD1. Germline CDR1 and CDR2: SQVTM and ANQGSEA. This CDR3 region has 14 residues. Unmatched junction bases numbered 6, after V lost 6 bases and J lost 1 base. The CDR3 loop reads CSVKPGQGTDTQYF. CDR3 nucleotides: TGCAGCGTCAAACCGGGACAGGGCACAGATACGCAGTATTTT.

The chain carries TRBV5-4 and TRBJ2-7; tentatively, D is TRBD1 (6 bases). This CDR3 spans 14 amino acids. V lost 4 bases to trimming and J lost 1 base, with 12 bases between them. Germline V CDR1 and CDR2: SGHNT, YYREEE (reference sequence). The chain's CDR3 is CASSVRTASYEQYF. The CDR3 DNA reads TGTGCCAGCAGCGTACGGACAGCGTCCTACGAGCAGTACTTC.